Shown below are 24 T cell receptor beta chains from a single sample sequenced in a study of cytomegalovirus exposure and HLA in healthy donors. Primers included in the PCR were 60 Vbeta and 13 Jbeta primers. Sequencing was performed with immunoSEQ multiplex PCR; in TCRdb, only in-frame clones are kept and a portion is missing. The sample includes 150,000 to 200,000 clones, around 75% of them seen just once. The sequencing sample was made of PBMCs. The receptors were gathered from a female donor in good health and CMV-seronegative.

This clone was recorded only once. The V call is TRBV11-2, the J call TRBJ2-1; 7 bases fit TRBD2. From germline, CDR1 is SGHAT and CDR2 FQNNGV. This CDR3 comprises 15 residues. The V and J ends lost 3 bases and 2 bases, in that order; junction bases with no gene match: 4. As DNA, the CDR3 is TGTGCCAGCAGCTTGGGAGGGCCGACCTACAATGAGCAGTTCTTC. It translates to CASSLGGPTYNEQFF.

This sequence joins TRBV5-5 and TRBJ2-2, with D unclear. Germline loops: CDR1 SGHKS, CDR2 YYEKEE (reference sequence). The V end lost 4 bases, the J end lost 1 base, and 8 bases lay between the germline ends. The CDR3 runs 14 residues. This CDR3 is CASSLVGNTGELFF. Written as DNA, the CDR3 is TGTGCCAGCAGCCTAGTAGGGAACACCGGGGAGCTGTTTTTT. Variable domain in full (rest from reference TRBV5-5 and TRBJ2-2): DAGVTQSPTHLIKTRGQQVTLRCSPISGHKSVSWYQQVLGQGPQFIFQYYEKEERGRGNFPDRFSARQFPNYSSELNVNALLLGDSALYLCASSLVGNTGELFFGEGSRLTVL.

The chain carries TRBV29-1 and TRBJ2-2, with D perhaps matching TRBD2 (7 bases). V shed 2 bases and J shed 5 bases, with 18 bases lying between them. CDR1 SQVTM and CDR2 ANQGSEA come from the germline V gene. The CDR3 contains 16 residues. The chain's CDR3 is CSVEISGGQLTGELFF. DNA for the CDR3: TGCAGCGTTGAAATATCGGGGGGACAACTGACCGGGGAGCTGTTTTTT.

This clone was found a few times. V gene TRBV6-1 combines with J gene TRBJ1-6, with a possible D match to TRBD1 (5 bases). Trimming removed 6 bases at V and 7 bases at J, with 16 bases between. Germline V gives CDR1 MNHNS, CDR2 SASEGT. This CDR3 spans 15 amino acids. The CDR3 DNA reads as TGTGCCAGCAGCCCCGGCGGGACCCTCAATTCACCCCTCCACTTT. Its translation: CASSPGGTLNSPLHF.

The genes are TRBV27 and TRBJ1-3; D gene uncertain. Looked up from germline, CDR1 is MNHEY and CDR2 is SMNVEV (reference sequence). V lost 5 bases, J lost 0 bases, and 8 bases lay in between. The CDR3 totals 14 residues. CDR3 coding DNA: TGTGCCAGCAGTCCTCAGTACTCTGGAAACACCATATATTTT. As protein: CASSPQYSGNTIYF.

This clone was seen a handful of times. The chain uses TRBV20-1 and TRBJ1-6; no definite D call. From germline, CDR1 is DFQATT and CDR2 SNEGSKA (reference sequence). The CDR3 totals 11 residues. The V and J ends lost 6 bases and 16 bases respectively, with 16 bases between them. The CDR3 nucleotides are TGCAGTGCGACCCAAGGCCCTAGACTCCACTTT. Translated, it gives CSATQGPRLHF.

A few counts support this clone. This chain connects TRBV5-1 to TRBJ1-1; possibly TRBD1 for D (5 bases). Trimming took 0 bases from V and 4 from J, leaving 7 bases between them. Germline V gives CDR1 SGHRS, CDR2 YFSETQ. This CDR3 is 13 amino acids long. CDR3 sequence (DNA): TGCGCCAGCAGCTTGGGGGGGGGCACTGAAGCTTTCTTT. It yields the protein CASSLGGGTEAFF.

The CDR3 DNA sequence: TGTGCCAGTAGTCTGCGGACTAGCGGGACTAACACCGGGGAGCTGTTTTTT. Translating gives CASSLRTSGTNTGELFF. The rearrangement links TRBV19 to TRBJ2-2, with TRBD2 matching 12 bases. The length of the CDR3 is 17 residues. V trimming: 5 bases; J trimming: 2 bases; junction bases outside the gene matches: 6. Germline CDR1 reads LNHDA; CDR2 reads SQIVND (reference sequence). The entire variable domain, with the rest obtained from reference TRBV19 and TRBJ2-2, is as follows: DGGITQSPKYLFRKEGQNVTLSCEQNLNHDAMYWYRQDPGQGLRLIYYSQIVNDFQKGDIAEGYSVSREKKESFPLTVTSAQKNPTAFYLCASSLRTSGTNTGELFFGEGSRLTVL.

The CDR3 region is CASSLFYRGAAGETQYF. CDR3 coding DNA: TGTGCCAGCAGTTTATTCTATAGGGGCGCAGCGGGAGAGACCCAGTACTTC. The V call is TRBV27, the J call TRBJ2-5, with TRBD2 as a possible D gene (6 bases). Germline lookup yields CDR1 MNHEY and CDR2 SMNVEV (reference sequence). Trimming took off 1 base at V and 4 bases at J, with 19 bases between the two ends. This CDR3 is 17 amino acids long.

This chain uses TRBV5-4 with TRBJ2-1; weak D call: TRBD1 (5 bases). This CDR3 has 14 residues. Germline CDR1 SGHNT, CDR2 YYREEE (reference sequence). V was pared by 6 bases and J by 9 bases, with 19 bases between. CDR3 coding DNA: TGTGCCAGCACCCCGCCCAGGGTTTCGGGTGAGCAGTTCTTC. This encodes CASTPPRVSGEQFF.

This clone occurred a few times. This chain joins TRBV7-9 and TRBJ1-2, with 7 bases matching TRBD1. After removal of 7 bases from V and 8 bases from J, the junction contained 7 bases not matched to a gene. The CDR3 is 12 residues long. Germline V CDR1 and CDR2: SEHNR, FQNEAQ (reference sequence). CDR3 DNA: TGTGCCAGCAACCCTACAGGGGACGGCTACACCTTC. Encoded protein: CASNPTGDGYTF.

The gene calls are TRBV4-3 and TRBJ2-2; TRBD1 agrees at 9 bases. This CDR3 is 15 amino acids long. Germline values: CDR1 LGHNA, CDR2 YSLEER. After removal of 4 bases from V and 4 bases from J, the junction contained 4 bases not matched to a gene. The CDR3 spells CASSPGTGSTGELFF. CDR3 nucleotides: TGCGCCAGCAGCCCCGGGACAGGGAGCACCGGGGAGCTGTTTTTT.

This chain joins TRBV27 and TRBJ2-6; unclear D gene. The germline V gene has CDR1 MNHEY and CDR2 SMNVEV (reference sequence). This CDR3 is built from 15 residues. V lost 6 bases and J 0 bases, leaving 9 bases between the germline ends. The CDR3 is CASSQYSSGANVLTF. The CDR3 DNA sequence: TGTGCCAGCAGCCAGTATTCCTCTGGGGCCAACGTCCTGACTTTC.

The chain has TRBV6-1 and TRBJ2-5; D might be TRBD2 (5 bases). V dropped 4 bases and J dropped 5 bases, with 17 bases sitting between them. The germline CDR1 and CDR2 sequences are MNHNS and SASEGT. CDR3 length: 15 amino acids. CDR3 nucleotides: TGTGCCAGCAGTGGAAGTCTGCTAACGGGGGAGACCCAGTACTTC. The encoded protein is CASSGSLLTGETQYF.

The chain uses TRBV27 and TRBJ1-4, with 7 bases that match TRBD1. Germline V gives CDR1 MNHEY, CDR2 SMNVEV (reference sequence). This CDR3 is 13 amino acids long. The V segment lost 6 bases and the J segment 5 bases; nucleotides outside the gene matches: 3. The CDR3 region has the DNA TGTGCCAGCAGCCAGGGGGAAAATGAAAAACTGTTTTTT. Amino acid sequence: CASSQGENEKLFF.

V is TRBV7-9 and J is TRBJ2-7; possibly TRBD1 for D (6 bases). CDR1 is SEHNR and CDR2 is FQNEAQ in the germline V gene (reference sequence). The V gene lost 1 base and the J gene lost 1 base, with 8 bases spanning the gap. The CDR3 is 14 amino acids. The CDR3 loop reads CASSLGDKSYEQYF. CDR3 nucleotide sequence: TGTGCCAGCAGCTTAGGGGACAAATCCTACGAGCAGTACTTC.

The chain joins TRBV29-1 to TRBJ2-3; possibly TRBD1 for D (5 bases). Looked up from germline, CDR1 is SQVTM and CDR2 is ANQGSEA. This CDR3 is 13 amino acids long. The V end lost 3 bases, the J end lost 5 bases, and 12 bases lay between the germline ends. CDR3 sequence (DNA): TGCAGCGTTGAGGTCCAGGGTATAGATACGCAGTATTTT. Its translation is CSVEVQGIDTQYF.

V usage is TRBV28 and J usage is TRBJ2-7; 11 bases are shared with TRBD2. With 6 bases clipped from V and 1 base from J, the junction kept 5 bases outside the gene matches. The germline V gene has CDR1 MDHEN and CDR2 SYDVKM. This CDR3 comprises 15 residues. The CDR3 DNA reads TGTGCCAGCAGACGGACTAGCGGGTTATCCTACGAGCAGTACTTC. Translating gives CASRRTSGLSYEQYF. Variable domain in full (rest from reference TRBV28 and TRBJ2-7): DVKVTQSSRYLVKRTGEKVFLECVQDMDHENMFWYRQDPGLGLRLIYFSYDVKMKEKGDIPEGYSVSREKKERFSLILESASTNQTSMYLCASRRTSGLSYEQYFGPGTRLTVT.

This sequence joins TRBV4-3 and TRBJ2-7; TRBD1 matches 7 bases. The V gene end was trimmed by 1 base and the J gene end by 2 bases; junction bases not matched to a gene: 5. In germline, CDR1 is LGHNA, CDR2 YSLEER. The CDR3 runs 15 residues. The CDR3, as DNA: TGCGCCAGCAGCCAAGTTAGCCAGGGGGCCTACGAGCAGTACTTC. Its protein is CASSQVSQGAYEQYF.

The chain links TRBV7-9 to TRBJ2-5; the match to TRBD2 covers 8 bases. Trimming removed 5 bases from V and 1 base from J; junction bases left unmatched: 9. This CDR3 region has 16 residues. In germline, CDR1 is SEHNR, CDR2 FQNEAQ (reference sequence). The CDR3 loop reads CASSHERGRGQETQYF. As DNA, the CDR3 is TGTGCCAGCAGCCACGAGCGGGGGCGGGGCCAAGAGACCCAGTACTTC. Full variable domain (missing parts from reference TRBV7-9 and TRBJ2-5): DTGVSQNPRHKITKRGQNVTFRCDPISEHNRLYWYRQTLGQGPEFLTYFQNEAQLEKSRLLSDRFSAERPKGSFSTLEIQRTEQGDSAMYLCASSHERGRGQETQYFGPGTRLLVL.

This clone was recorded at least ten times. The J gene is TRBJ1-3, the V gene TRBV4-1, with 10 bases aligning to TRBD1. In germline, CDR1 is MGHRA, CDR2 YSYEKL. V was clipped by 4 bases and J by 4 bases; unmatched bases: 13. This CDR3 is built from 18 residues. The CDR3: CASSPRSQWDRGGNTIYF. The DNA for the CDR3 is TGCGCCAGCAGCCCTCGTTCTCAATGGGACAGGGGAGGAAACACCATATATTTT.

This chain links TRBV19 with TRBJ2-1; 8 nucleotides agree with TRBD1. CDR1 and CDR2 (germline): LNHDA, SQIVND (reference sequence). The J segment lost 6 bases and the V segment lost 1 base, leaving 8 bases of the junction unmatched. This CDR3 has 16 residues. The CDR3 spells CASSIVHRGAINEQFF. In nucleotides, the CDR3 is TGTGCCAGTAGTATAGTTCACAGGGGGGCTATCAATGAGCAGTTCTTC.

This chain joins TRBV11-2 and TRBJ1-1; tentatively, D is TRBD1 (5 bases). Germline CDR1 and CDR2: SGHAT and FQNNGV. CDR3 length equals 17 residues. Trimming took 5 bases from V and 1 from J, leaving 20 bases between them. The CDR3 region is CASSVGTTGRANTEAFF. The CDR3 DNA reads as TGTGCCAGCAGCGTAGGGACTACGGGACGGGCGAACACTGAAGCTTTCTTT.

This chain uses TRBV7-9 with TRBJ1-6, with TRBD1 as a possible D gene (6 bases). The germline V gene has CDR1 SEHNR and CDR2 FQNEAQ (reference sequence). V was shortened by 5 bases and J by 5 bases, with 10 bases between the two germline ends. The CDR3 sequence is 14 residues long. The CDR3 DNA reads TGTGCCAGCAGCCGGACAGCAGATAATTCACCCCTCCACTTT. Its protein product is CASSRTADNSPLHF.